This T cell receptor beta chain was recovered during a study of T cell repertoires and HLA-DP antigens. Study-wide context: Alloreactive CD4+ T cells targeted HLA-DP on transduced HeLa. Versus self, one alloantigen differed at one groove amino acid, the other at fewer than 13. General study points: Sorted CD137+ cells had clonality roughly 0.41 against both alloantigens, versus 0.03 to 0.05 pre-culture. No separate analysis of naive versus memory CD4+ cells was done.

From germline, CDR1 is SEHNR and CDR2 FQNEAQ (reference sequence). The trim removed 1 base at V and 1 base at J, leaving 3 bases unmatched. The CDR3 has 16 residues. Clones were sequenced by immunoSEQ multiplex PCR, and TCRdb holds only the in-frame ones, with some missing. The table records about 89,000 clones, roughly 86% of them present only once. Details on this clone: The antigen remains unidentified.

Specimen: CD4+ T cells from PBMCs. This sequence originates from a man over 45 in good health and CMV-seronegative. The chain uses TRBV7-9 and TRBJ2-5; 10 bases are a match to TRBD1. This CDR3 reads CASSLGDRGFQETQYF. As DNA, the CDR3 is TGTGCCAGCAGCTTAGGGGACAGGGGCTTCCAAGAGACCCAGTACTTC.